One and the same sample provided the 14 T cell receptor beta chains below, sequenced in a study of blood T cell repertoires in COVID-19. The data were produced by immunoSEQ multiplex PCR, yet TCRdb's version contains in-frame clones alone and is incomplete. The data contain about 380,000 clones, about 90% of them singletons. The sample comprised PBMCs or T cells enriched from blood (not recorded which). The receptors shown here come from a young woman who had recovered from COVID-19.

The chain couples TRBV19 to TRBJ2-7, with 12 bases aligning to TRBD1. The germline CDR1 and CDR2 sequences are LNHDA and SQIVND (reference sequence). The CDR3 loop spans 15 amino acids. J gave up 5 bases and V 4 bases, and 6 bases lay outside the gene matches. CDR3 bases: TGTGCCAGTAGTACCTCGGGACAGGGGGCAGACGAGCAGTACTTC. It encodes CASSTSGQGADEQYF.

The chain carries TRBV7-3 and TRBJ1-6; 9 bases align to TRBD1. This CDR3 spans 14 amino acids. With V trimmed by 5 bases and J by 9 bases, 5 bases remained unmatched. Germline lookup yields CDR1 SGHTA and CDR2 FQGTGA. DNA of the CDR3: TGTGCCAGCAGCCAAGGGGACAGGGTTTCACCCCTCCACTTT. It specifies CASSQGDRVSPLHF.

The V call is TRBV6-5, the J call TRBJ2-3; tentative D call: TRBD2 (6 bases). The CDR3 totals 15 residues. CDR1 is MNHEY, CDR2 SVGAGI, per germline. V was pared by 4 bases and J by 2 bases, with 13 bases between. CDR3 DNA: TGTGCCAGCAGTTTTTCGGGGGACCCCACAGATACGCAGTATTTT. Amino acid sequence: CASSFSGDPTDTQYF.

The chain recombines TRBV21-1 with TRBJ2-1; the table's D call, TRBD1, was not checked against the DNA. TRBV21-1 is given as a pseudogene. The CDR3 extends over 15 amino acids. CDR3 region: CASSKGRQKYNEQFF. In DNA form, the CDR3 reads TGTGCCAGCAGCAAAGGGCGACAGAAATACAATGAGCAGTTCTTC.

This clone was found a few times. This rearrangement joins TRBV12-5 to TRBJ2-2; TRBD1 matches 8 bases. J was trimmed by 4 bases and V by 4 bases; bases with no gene match: 5. CDR3 length equals 15 residues. CDR1 and CDR2 (germline): LGHNT, FRNRAP. This chain's CDR3 is CASGSYQGATGELFF. CDR3 sequence (DNA): TGTGCTAGTGGTTCGTACCAGGGGGCCACCGGGGAGCTGTTTTTT.

V usage is TRBV7-6 and J usage is TRBJ2-1; 10 bases fit TRBD1. Germline V gene sequence: CDR1 SGHVS, CDR2 FNYEAQ. This CDR3 contains 16 residues. V lost 4 bases and J lost 7; bases outside the gene matches: 10. The CDR3 sequence is CASSSRTGGHRNEQFF. The CDR3 DNA follows: TGTGCCAGCAGCTCCCGGACAGGGGGACACCGGAATGAGCAGTTCTTC. The whole variable domain, filled in from reference TRBV7-6 and TRBJ2-1, reads GAGVSQSPRYKVTKRGQDVALRCDPISGHVSLYWYRQALGQGPEFLTYFNYEAQQDKSGLPNDRFSAERPEGSISTLTIQRTEQRDSAMYRCASSSRTGGHRNEQFFGPGTRLTVL.

The chain is built from TRBV5-1 and TRBJ1-1; 9 bases match TRBD1. Unmatched junction bases numbered 2, after V lost 4 bases and J lost 1 base. The germline V gene has CDR1 SGHRS and CDR2 YFSETQ. The CDR3 sequence is 14 residues long. CDR3 sequence (DNA): TGCGCCAGCAGCCCGGACAGGGGGAACACTGAAGCTTTCTTT. Translated, it gives CASSPDRGNTEAFF.

The V gene is TRBV3-1 (or the pseudogene TRBV3-2), the J gene TRBJ2-2; 7 bases match TRBD2. Trimming cost V 4 bases and J 4 bases; bases outside gene matches: 9. CDR3 size: 16 residues. Germline V CDR1 and CDR2: LGHDT, YNNKEL (reference sequence). The CDR3 is CASSLRQGGFTGELFF. CDR3 bases: TGTGCCAGCAGCCTACGGCAGGGAGGGTTCACCGGGGAGCTGTTTTTT.

This clone was detected only a few times. The V and J genes are TRBV3-1 (or the pseudogene TRBV3-2) and TRBJ2-1; no definite D call. Germline V gene data show CDR1 as LGHDT and CDR2 as YNNKEL (reference sequence). The CDR3 has 13 residues. The germline V and J ends were trimmed by 10 bases and 0 bases, with 10 bases remaining between them. The CDR3 spells CATSSSSYNEQFF. DNA for the CDR3: TGTGCCACTTCTTCGAGCTCCTACAATGAGCAGTTCTTC.

J is TRBJ1-1 and V is TRBV3-1 (or the pseudogene TRBV3-2); D not certain. Trimming pared 6 bases from V and 0 bases from J, leaving 11 bases between. Germline V gene sequence: CDR1 LGHDT, CDR2 YNNKEL (reference sequence). The length of the CDR3 is 14 residues. CDR3 amino acids: CASRAADLNTEAFF. In nucleotides, the CDR3 is TGTGCCAGCAGGGCGGCGGATTTGAACACTGAAGCTTTCTTT.

The CDR3, as DNA: TGCGCCAGCAGCCAAGAGGGCAGGTTAAGAGGCTACACCTTC. Translating it yields CASSQEGRLRGYTF. This chain joins TRBV4-1 and TRBJ1-2; D call uncertain. The V and J ends lost 0 bases and 8 bases respectively, with 13 bases between them. This CDR3 region has 14 residues. Germline CDR1 reads MGHRA; CDR2 reads YSYEKL.

This rearrangement joins TRBV29-1 to TRBJ2-2; TRBD2 might be the D (6 bases). The germline V and J ends were trimmed by 5 bases and 4 bases, with 17 bases remaining between them. CDR1 and CDR2 (germline): SQVTM, ANQGSEA. CDR3 length equals 15 residues. The CDR3 DNA sequence: TGCAGCGTTCTACCCGGGAGTTACGGCACCGGGGAGCTGTTTTTT. It codes for CSVLPGSYGTGELFF.

V gene TRBV15 combines with J gene TRBJ2-1, with 9 bases that match TRBD2. This CDR3 region has 15 residues. The ends lost 4 bases at V and 8 bases at J; junction bases unmatched: 9. Germline-derived CDR1 and CDR2 are LNHNV and YYDKDF (reference sequence). CDR3 sequence reads: CATSMGPRGGDEQFF. CDR3 coding DNA: TGTGCCACCAGCATGGGACCGCGGGGGGGCGATGAGCAGTTCTTC.

The rearrangement joins TRBV5-1 to TRBJ1-1, with 8 bases fitting TRBD1. After removal of 3 bases from V and 3 bases from J, the junction contained 4 bases not matched to a gene. Germline V gene lookup returns CDR1 SGHRS and CDR2 YFSETQ. This CDR3 has 14 residues. CDR3 loop: CASSSQGADTEAFF. The CDR3 region has the DNA TGCGCCAGCAGCTCCCAGGGGGCGGACACTGAAGCTTTCTTT.